This T cell receptor beta chain was sequenced in a study of somatic mutations in cytotoxic T cells in rheumatoid arthritis. Turning to the study itself: No treatment had yet been given when patient blood (around 27 ml EDTA) was drawn, right after diagnosis. Findings and limits, study-wide: Greater age accompanied higher CD8+ clonality in rheumatoid arthritis patients, a pattern that was absent in healthy controls. Any difference in CD8+ T-cell clonality between patients who had rheumatoid arthritis and healthy controls who were age-matched was not statistically significant.

Assay: immunoSEQ multiplex PCR; the TCRdb copy retains only in-frame clones and omits some. The data show about 30,000 clones, with 82% seen just once and 7% to 9% held by the top ten. As concerns this clone: What it binds is unknown.

The germline CDR1 and CDR2 sequences are LGHNT and FRNRAP. This CDR3 is 12 amino acids long. With 7 bases removed from V and 4 bases from J, the gap between germline ends came to 8 bases. This chain uses TRBV12-5 with TRBJ1-5, with D maybe TRBD1 (5 bases). Sequenced input: CD8+ T cells sorted from blood. This sequence was found in an adult with rheumatoid arthritis. For the CDR3, the DNA is TGTGCTAGTGCCGAGGGGAATCAGCCCCAGCATTTT. Protein product: CASAEGNQPQHF.